This T cell receptor (beta chain) was observed in a study of OX40 agonist ivuxolimab in advanced cancers. The wider study: In three patients, partial responses were observed, one with hepatocellular carcinoma and two with cutaneous melanoma. Whole-study results and caveats: CD4+ and CD8+ blood T cells expanded clonally by week 6 at 0.1 to 3.0 mg/kg.

Notes on this clone: No antigen is known for it.

This CDR3 has 13 residues. Losses at the gene ends were 7 bases for V and 5 bases for J; bases not matched to a gene: 0. The germline gives CDR1 SGDLS, CDR2 YYNGEE. The method was immunoSEQ multiplex PCR; TCRdb's version includes in-frame clones alone and lacks a portion of them. The profile shows about 30,000 clones, approximately 89% of them singletons. The TCR comes from an adult with an advanced solid tumor such as melanoma, head and neck, liver or kidney cancer. This chain connects TRBV9 to TRBJ2-2; TRBD2 aligns across 12 bases. The source material was CD4+ or CD8+ T cells sorted from blood, sampled in a trial of the OX40 agonist ivuxolimab. The chain's CDR3 is CASGTSGTGELFF. For the CDR3, the DNA is TGTGCCAGCGGGACTAGCGGGACCGGGGAGCTGTTTTTT. The complete variable domain, with remaining parts taken from reference TRBV9 and TRBJ2-2, reads DSGVTQTPKHLITATGQRVTLRCSPRSGDLSVYWYQQSLDQGLQFLIQYYNGEERAKGNILERFSAQQFPDLHSELNLSSLELGDSALYFCASGTSGTGELFFGEGSRLTVL.